Listed here is a single T cell receptor beta chain. The data stem from a study of blood T cell repertoires in COVID-19. Overall study context: Italy, Spain and the United States were the sources of the convalescent and acute COVID-19 samples. The analysed material was cDNA or gDNA that came from T cells, B-cell-depleted T cells, or PBMCs.

Authors' analysis steps: Estimation of nucleated cell counts was performed using reference gene primer amplification. The repertoire was sequenced with immunoSEQ multiplex PCR; TCRdb's copy has only in-frame clones and lacks some. The V and J calls and clone size come from that table; D and trimming were worked out from the DNA. The sample carries about 190,000 clones, under 80% recorded once. The V gene's germline CDR1 is GTSNPN and CDR2 SVGIG (reference sequence). The J segment lost 2 bases and the V segment lost 7 bases, leaving 16 bases of the junction unmatched. The CDR3 runs to 18 residues. This TCR came from a woman in her forties or fifties with acute or convalescent COVID-19. The chain recombines TRBV30 with TRBJ2-2; 10 bases agree with TRBD2. The material sequenced was peripheral blood. CDR3 in DNA: TGTGCCTTACAACCCTTAGCGGGGGGACCTACTAACACCGGGGAGCTGTTTTTT. Translating gives CALQPLAGGPTNTGELFF.